This T cell receptor (beta chain) was recorded in a study of blood T cell repertoires in COVID-19. Background on the study: Collection of acute and convalescent COVID-19 samples took place in the United States, Italy and Spain.

The CDR3 loop spans 16 amino acids. The V gene lost 5 bases and the J gene lost 1 base, with 14 bases spanning the gap. The V gene's germline CDR1 is LNHDA and CDR2 SQIVND (reference sequence). A few counts support this clone. Authors' data handling: Researchers report that nucleated cell counts were estimated from reference gene primer amplification. Using immunoSEQ multiplex PCR, the repertoire was profiled, and TCRdb retains in-frame clones only, with some absent. Clone size and the V and J calls come from that table; the DNA yielded D and trimming. Here the sample spans 210,000 or so clones, 80% to 85% being singletons.

The sequence came from a human donor in a cohort sampled during active COVID-19. The chain links TRBV19 to TRBJ2-2; tentatively, D is TRBD1 (5 bases). The material sequenced was peripheral blood. The CDR3 DNA reads as TGTGCCAGTAGTCTAGTGGCGACAGTGAACACCGGGGAGCTGTTTTTT. Translation gives CASSLVATVNTGELFF.